The rows below give T cell receptor beta chains drawn from one sample of a study of T cell responses to AZD1222 COVID-19 vaccine. Clones were sequenced by immunoSEQ multiplex PCR, and TCRdb holds only the in-frame ones, with some missing. The sample shows under 100,000 clones, over 75% of them seen only once. The sample in question was peripheral blood, obtained on day 0 of AZD1222 vaccination. The receptors here all came from an adult in good health. CDR3s include the opening cysteine and the closing phenylalanine or tryptophan. D genes are given only for firm matches. Not all rows give a size; the values are once, few, many and, for expanded clones, a class.

TRBD1	.	TRBV7-8	TRBJ1-5	TGTGCCAGCAGCTTAGGGACAGGGGTGGTTCAGCCCCAGCATTTT	CASSLGTGVVQPQHF
.	.	TRBV11-3	TRBJ1-3	TGTGCCAGCAGCACTTTTAGCTTCTCTGGAAACACCATATATTTT	CASSTFSFSGNTIYF
TRBD2	once	TRBV11-2	TRBJ2-3	TGTGCCAGCAGCTTCCGGCGGGGGGGCACAGATACGCAGTATTTT	CASSFRRGGTDTQYF
.	.	TRBV10-3	TRBJ2-7	TGTGCCATCAGTGAGTGGCAGGGGGGGTCCTACGAGCAGTACTTC	CAISEWQGGSYEQYF
.	.	TRBV2	TRBJ2-7	TGTGCCAGCAGTGAAGGTCGGCAGGGCCACGAGCAGTACTTC	CASSEGRQGHEQYF
.	.	TRBV12-3/TRBV12-4	TRBJ2-1	TGTGCCAGCAGCTATTCTAATGAGCAGTTCTTC	CASSYSNEQFF
TRBD1	.	TRBV3-1/TRBV3-2	TRBJ2-7	TGTGCCAGCAGCCGGACAGGATCGACCTACGAGCAGTACTTC	CASSRTGSTYEQYF
.	.	TRBV5-1	TRBJ1-6	TGCGCCAGCAGCTTGGAGGGGGGTTATAATTCACCCCTCCACTTT	CASSLEGGYNSPLHF
.	.	TRBV5-1	TRBJ2-5	TGCGCCAGCAGCTTGGCCGCGGGTTCCCAAGAGACCCAGTACTTC	CASSLAAGSQETQYF
.	.	TRBV10-1	TRBJ2-3	TGCGCCAGCAGTGAGTCGGGGGGTAGCACAGATACGCAGTATTTT	CASSESGGSTDTQYF
TRBD1	.	TRBV24-1	TRBJ1-6	TGTGCCACCAACCCTTGGGACAGATATTCACCCCTCCACTTT	CATNPWDRYSPLHF
TRBD1	few	TRBV7-2	TRBJ1-2	TGTGCCAGCAGCACGGGGACAGGGATAACAAATGGCTACACCTTC	CASSTGTGITNGYTF
TRBD2	once	TRBV10-1	TRBJ2-1	TGCGCCAGCAGCGGGACTAGCGGACGTTACAATGAGCAGTTCTTC	CASSGTSGRYNEQFF
.	.	TRBV5-6	TRBJ2-2	TGTGCCAGCAGCCCCCTAGACAGCATGAACACCGGGGAGCTGTTTTTT	CASSPLDSMNTGELFF
TRBD1	.	TRBV29-1	TRBJ2-3	TGCAGCGGACAGGGACAGAGCACAGATACGCAGTATTTT	CSGQGQSTDTQYF
.	.	TRBV6-5	TRBJ1-2	TGTGCCAGCAATGGCGGAGCTAACTATGGCTACACCTTC	CASNGGANYGYTF